This record concerns one TCR beta chain sequence. This clonotype was observed a few times. Its specific antigen is unknown. The input lacks base qualities; no much larger clone sits a single base away. These data are taken from a study of identical twins (dated by TCRdb to the mid-2010s). Regarding the complete study: The study deep-sequenced TCR alpha and beta repertoires from monozygotic twins, unrelated adults of various ages and cord blood to test whether fetal clonotypes persist. Replicate twin experiments were performed at different times using different library preparation protocols to rule out contamination.

Library preparation employed 5' RACE. Sequencing instrument: Illumina HiSeq 2000. A universal primer binding site was introduced by template switching, and a unique molecular identifier was present in the final cDNA, enabling accurate counting of TCR cDNA molecules. Specific primers in the conserved constant-segment region were used to synthesize first-strand cDNA for the TCR alpha and beta chains. Each cDNA library was double barcoded, with a SMART-Mk sample barcode plus Illumina barcodes, to control for contamination. Two successive PCR steps introduced TruSeq adapter sequences along with Illumina sample barcodes. TCR alpha and beta cDNA libraries were sequenced on the Illumina HiSeq platform with custom primers. The authors' analysis ran thus. MiGEC processed the raw reads to extract unique molecular identifiers, while MiXCR was used to determine the CDR3 positions. Recombination models were inferred per individual with the repgenHMM and IGoR tools using an EM algorithm. The analysis of shared clonotypes was done with the tcR package in R, with sharing normalized by the product of cloneset sizes. To study raw recombination free of thymic and clonal selection effects, out-of-frame nonproductive sequences were analyzed. TCRdb trimmed public reads at Q25 via fastp, called clones via MiXCR and kept in-frame beta chains. Each entry merges the rows of one CDR3 protein and shows their most common DNA and genes. The V and J calls and clone size are TCRdb's, not the authors'. In all, the sample holds under 250,000 distinct CDR3 sequences, and roughly an eighth of those were seen once. 4% to 5% of the sample is held by the ten biggest clonotypes.

Only healthy Caucasian donors were included. The twin cohort comprised three pairs of female monozygotic twins, all aged about 18 to 29 years. Miltenyi CD45RO+ enrichment and human naive T-cell isolation kits were used to isolate memory (CD45RO+) and naive T cells from PBMC. The CDR3 numbers 13 residues from cysteine through phenylalanine. The DNA shown is the 39-base CDR3, in frame from base 1. The germline V gene supplies CDR1 SGHTA and CDR2 FQGNSA. V was cut back by 3 bases and J by 3 bases, leaving a gap of 5 bases between them. The investigation overall reported the following: Because the same donors could not be followed over many years, the conclusions depended on cross-sectional statistical analysis. Compared with coincidental sharing between unrelated individuals, an excess of low generation-probability sequences was observed among out-of-frame TCR alpha sequences shared between twins. A weaker excess of twin sharing was found in beta out-of-frame sequences because the signal-to-noise ratio was lowered by fewer shared sequences. In monozygotic twins, out-of-frame TCR alpha sharing was systematically underestimated by recombination models, although the models agreed with sharing between unrelated individuals. Fewer insertions were carried by abundant cord blood beta clonotypes, a similar but weaker trend appeared in young adult naive repertoires, and no such trend appeared in memory repertoires. Zero-insertion analyses could be partly confounded by invariant T cells such as MAIT and iNKT, though diverse VJ usage argued against such confounding for most clonotypes.

These data were also reused for a study on yellow fever vaccine responses in identical twins. The second publication reports: According to the authors, the vaccine-induced T cell response in identical twins seemed to be partly convergent and partly specific to each individual. The study precisely tracked vaccine-responding T cell clones in identical twins.

Sequences were obtained from memory (CD45RO+) T cells sorted from blood. This sample's cell subset or site label indicates: CD45RO+ enriched T cells. The chain is assembled from TRBV7-2 and TRBJ2-2; a confident D gene designation cannot be given. The sequence came from a woman aged 18-29 years in good health. The CDR3 region: CASSLAHTGELFF. The DNA reads TGTGCCAGCAGCTTGGCCCACACCGGGGAGCTGTTTTTT.